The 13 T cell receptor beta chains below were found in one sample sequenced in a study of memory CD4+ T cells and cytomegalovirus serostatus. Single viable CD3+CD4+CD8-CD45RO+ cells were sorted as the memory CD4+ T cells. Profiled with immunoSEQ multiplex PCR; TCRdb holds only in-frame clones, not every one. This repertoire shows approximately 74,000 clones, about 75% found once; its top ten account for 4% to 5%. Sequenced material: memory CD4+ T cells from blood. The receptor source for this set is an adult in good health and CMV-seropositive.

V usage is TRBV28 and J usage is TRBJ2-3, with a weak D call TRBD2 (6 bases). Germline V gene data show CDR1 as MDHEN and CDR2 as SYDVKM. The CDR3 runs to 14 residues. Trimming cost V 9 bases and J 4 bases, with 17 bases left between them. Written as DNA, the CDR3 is TGTGCCAGTAGGCGGGGTACCGTCCCAGATACGCAGTATTTT. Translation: CASRRGTVPDTQYF.

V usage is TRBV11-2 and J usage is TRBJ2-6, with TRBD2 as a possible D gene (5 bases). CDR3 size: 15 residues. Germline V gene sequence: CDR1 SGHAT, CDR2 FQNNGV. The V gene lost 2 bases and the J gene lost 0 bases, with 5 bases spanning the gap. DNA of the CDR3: TGTGCCAGCAGCTTACGGGGCTCTGGGGCCAACGTCCTGACTTTC. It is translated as CASSLRGSGANVLTF.

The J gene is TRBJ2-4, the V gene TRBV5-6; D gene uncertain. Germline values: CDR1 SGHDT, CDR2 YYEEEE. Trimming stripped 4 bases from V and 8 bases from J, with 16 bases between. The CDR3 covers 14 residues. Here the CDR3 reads CASSQDWRSDIQYF. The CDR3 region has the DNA TGTGCCAGCAGCCAAGACTGGCGCTCTGACATTCAGTACTTC.

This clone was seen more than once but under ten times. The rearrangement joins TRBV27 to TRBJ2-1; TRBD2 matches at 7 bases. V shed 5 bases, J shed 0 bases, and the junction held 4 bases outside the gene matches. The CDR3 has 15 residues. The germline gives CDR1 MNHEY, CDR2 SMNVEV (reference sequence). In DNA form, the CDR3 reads TGTGCCAGCAGTACTAGCGAAAGCTCCTACAATGAGCAGTTCTTC. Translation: CASSTSESSYNEQFF.

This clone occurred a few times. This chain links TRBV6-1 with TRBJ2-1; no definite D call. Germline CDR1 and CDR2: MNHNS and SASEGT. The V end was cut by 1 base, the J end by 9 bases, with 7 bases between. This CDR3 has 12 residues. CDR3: CASSEGWSEQFF. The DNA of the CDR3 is TGTGCCAGCAGTGAAGGGTGGAGTGAGCAGTTCTTC.

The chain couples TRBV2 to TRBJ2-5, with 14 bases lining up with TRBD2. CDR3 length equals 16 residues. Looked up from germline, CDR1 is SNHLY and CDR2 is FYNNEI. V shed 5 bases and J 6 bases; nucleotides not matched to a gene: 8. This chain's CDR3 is CASSPQGTSGGKTQYF. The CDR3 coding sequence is TGTGCCAGCAGTCCTCAGGGGACTAGCGGGGGTAAGACCCAGTACTTC.

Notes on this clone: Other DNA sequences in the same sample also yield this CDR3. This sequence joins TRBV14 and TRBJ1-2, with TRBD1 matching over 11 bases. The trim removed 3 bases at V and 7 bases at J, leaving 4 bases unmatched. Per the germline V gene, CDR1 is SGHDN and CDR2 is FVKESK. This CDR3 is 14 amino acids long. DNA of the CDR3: TGTGCCAGCAGCCAGGGACAGGGGGGAAGTGGCTACACCTTC. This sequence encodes CASSQGQGGSGYTF.

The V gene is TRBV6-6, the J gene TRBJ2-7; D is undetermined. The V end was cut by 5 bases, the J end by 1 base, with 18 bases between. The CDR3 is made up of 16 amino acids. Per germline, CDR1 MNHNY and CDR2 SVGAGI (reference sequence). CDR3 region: CASSKAIVGESYEQYF. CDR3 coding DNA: TGTGCCAGCAGTAAGGCTATCGTTGGGGAATCCTACGAGCAGTACTTC.

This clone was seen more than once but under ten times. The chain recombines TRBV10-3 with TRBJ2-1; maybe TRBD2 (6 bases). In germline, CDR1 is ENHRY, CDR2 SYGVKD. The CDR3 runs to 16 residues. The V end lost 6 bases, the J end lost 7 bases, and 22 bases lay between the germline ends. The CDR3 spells CAIRSPSSGEGNEQFF. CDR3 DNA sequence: TGTGCCATCAGGTCACCTAGTAGCGGAGAGGGGAATGAGCAGTTCTTC.

The CDR3 is CASSLGGIRLADHTDTQYF. DNA of the CDR3: TGTGCCAGCAGTTTAGGAGGGATTCGGCTAGCTGACCACACAGATACGCAGTATTTT. The J gene is TRBJ2-3, the V gene TRBV28, with TRBD2 as a possible D gene (6 bases). The CDR3 sequence is 19 residues long. Trimming stripped 2 bases from V and 2 bases from J, with 23 bases between. Germline V gene sequence: CDR1 MDHEN, CDR2 SYDVKM. The full variable domain, rest sourced from reference TRBV28 and TRBJ2-3, is DVKVTQSSRYLVKRTGEKVFLECVQDMDHENMFWYRQDPGLGLRLIYFSYDVKMKEKGDIPEGYSVSREKKERFSLILESASTNQTSMYLCASSLGGIRLADHTDTQYFGPGTRLTVL.

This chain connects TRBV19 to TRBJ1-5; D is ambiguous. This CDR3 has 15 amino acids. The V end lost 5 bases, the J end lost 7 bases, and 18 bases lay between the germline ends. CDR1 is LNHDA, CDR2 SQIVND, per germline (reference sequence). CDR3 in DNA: TGTGCCAGTAGTGCCCGTCCCGAGCCTGCCCAGCCCCAGCATTTT. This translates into CASSARPEPAQPQHF.

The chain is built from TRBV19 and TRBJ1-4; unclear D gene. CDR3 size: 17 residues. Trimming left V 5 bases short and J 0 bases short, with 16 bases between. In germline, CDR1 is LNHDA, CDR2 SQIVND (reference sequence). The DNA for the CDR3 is TGTGCCAGTAGTCTCTCCTCCCCGACGGCAACTAATGAAAAACTGTTTTTT. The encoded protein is CASSLSSPTATNEKLFF.

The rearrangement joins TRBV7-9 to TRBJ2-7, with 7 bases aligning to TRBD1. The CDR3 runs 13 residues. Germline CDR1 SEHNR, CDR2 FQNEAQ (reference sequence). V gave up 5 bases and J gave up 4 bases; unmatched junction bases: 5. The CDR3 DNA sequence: TGTGCCAGCAGCCGCCGGGACAGTTACGAGCAGTACTTC. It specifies CASSRRDSYEQYF.